Listed below are T cell receptor beta chains from one sample, sequenced in a study of T cells after yellow fever vaccination. TCRdb called the 5' RACE reads again in MiXCR, with one record for every CDR3 protein. The profile shows 75,000 to 100,000 distinct CDR3 sequences, 8% to 10% of them singletons. The input for sequencing was CD8+ T cells not binding an NS4B(214-222) dextramer, sorted from PBMCs, taken roughly 14 days after the first yellow fever vaccination. The receptor source for this set is a man between 18 and 29 years old who received the YFV17D yellow fever vaccine. CDR3s include the opening cysteine and the closing phenylalanine or tryptophan. Fields, in order: J gene, clone size, V gene, D gene, CDR3 protein, CDR3 DNA. D genes are given only for firm matches. The listing skips clone size in some rows; elsewhere it reads once, few, many or a size class.

TRBJ2-7,few,TRBV4-1,NA,CASSQEPLSYEQYF,TGCGCCAGCAGCCAAGAACCCCTTTCCTACGAGCAGTACTTC
TRBJ2-7,few,TRBV5-1,NA,CASTPDQVDGLSYEQYF,TGCGCCAGCACCCCCGACCAAGTGGACGGCCTCTCCTACGAGCAGTACTTC
TRBJ1-2,NA,TRBV21-1,NA,CASSRDAYGYTF,TGTGCCAGCAGCCGGGACGCCTATGGCTACACCTTC
TRBJ1-1,few,TRBV6-2/TRBV6-3,TRBD1,CASRGTGPNTEAFF,TGTGCCAGCAGGGGGACAGGGCCGAACACTGAAGCTTTCTTT
TRBJ2-1,NA,TRBV6-5,NA,CASSYSSRGSSYNEQFF,TGTGCCAGCAGTTACTCGTCTCGGGGGAGCTCCTACAATGAGCAGTTCTTC
TRBJ1-2,medium-sized,TRBV11-2,NA,CASSLDPFLGRPNYGYTF,TGTGCCAGCAGCTTAGATCCCTTCTTAGGACGGCCTAACTATGGCTACACCTTC
TRBJ1-4,NA,TRBV9,NA,CASSPREAGFRNEKLFF,TGTGCCAGCAGCCCCCGCGAGGCGGGGTTTAGGAATGAAAAACTGTTTTTT
TRBJ2-3,few,TRBV6-5,NA,CASSAQSDTQYF,TGTGCCAGCAGTGCGCAGTCAGATACGCAGTATTTT
TRBJ2-6,few,TRBV5-4,NA,CASSSGTGANVLTF,TGTGCCAGCAGTTCGGGGACAGGGGCCAACGTCCTGACTTTC
TRBJ2-2,NA,TRBV6-5,TRBD1,CASSYVGQGYAGELFF,TGTGCCAGCAGTTACGTTGGACAGGGATACGCCGGGGAGCTGTTTTTT
TRBJ2-1,NA,TRBV11-1,NA,CASRQGWGTLSYNEQFF,TGTGCCAGCAGGCAAGGGTGGGGAACCTTGTCCTACAATGAGCAGTTCTTC
TRBJ2-1,many,TRBV9,NA,CASSPHGPGNNEQFF,TGTGCCAGCAGCCCTCACGGGCCGGGGAACAATGAGCAGTTCTTC
TRBJ1-1,NA,TRBV30,TRBD1,CACTGGTEAFF,TGTGCCTGTACAGGGGGCACTGAAGCTTTCTTT
TRBJ1-6,NA,TRBV6-2/TRBV6-3,NA,CASSPFLRGSPLHF,TGTGCCAGCAGCCCTTTTCTACGGGGATCACCCCTCCACTTT
TRBJ2-1,few,TRBV12-3/TRBV12-4,NA,CASSFWGAYNEQFF,TGTGCCAGCAGTTTTTGGGGGGCCTACAATGAGCAGTTCTTC
TRBJ1-2,NA,TRBV5-6,NA,CASSLYQVYYGYTF,TGTGCCAGCAGCTTATATCAGGTTTACTATGGCTACACCTTC
TRBJ1-1,many,TRBV5-1,NA,CASSLMRNTEAFF,TGCGCCAGCAGCTTGATGAGGAACACTGAAGCTTTCTTT
TRBJ2-7,few,TRBV19,NA,CASSIIPSYEQYF,TGTGCCAGTAGTATAATTCCCAGCTACGAGCAGTACTTC
TRBJ1-6,NA,TRBV5-6,NA,CASSLAENSPLHF,TGTGCCAGCAGCTTGGCCGAAAATTCACCCCTCCACTTT
TRBJ2-2,NA,TRBV6-1,NA,CASRPQGSTGELFF,TGTGCCAGCAGACCCCAGGGCTCCACCGGGGAGCTGTTTTTT
TRBJ2-1,many,TRBV7-3,NA,CASSLNPVGLVWEQFF,TGTGCCAGCAGCTTAAACCCAGTAGGATTGGTCTGGGAGCAGTTCTTC
TRBJ2-1,few,TRBV6-1,TRBD1,CASTSGTGLDEQFF,TGTGCCAGCACAAGCGGGACAGGGTTGGATGAGCAGTTCTTC
TRBJ2-3,NA,TRBV20-1,NA,CSATLADTQYF,TGCAGTGCCACCTTAGCGGATACGCAGTATTTT
TRBJ2-7,many,TRBV10-3,NA,CATAGRSSYEQYF,TGTGCCACGGCTGGGAGATCCTCCTACGAGCAGTACTTC
TRBJ2-7,NA,TRBV29-1,NA,CSVEVPSRDEQYF,TGCAGCGTTGAAGTACCTAGCCGGGACGAGCAGTACTTC
TRBJ2-5,few,TRBV9,TRBD2,CASSERGLAVSTQYF,TGTGCCAGCAGCGAGAGGGGACTAGCTGTGTCGACCCAGTACTTC
TRBJ1-1,NA,TRBV27,NA,CASSPRAGLNTEAFF,TGTGCCAGCAGTCCCAGGGCAGGGCTGAACACTGAAGCTTTCTTT
TRBJ1-6,NA,TRBV4-1,NA,CASSQEAGAYNSPLHF,TGCGCCAGCAGCCAAGAGGCAGGAGCCTATAATTCACCCCTCCACTTT
TRBJ2-1,many,TRBV12-3/TRBV12-4,TRBD2,CASSLPPPGGNNEQFF,TGTGCCAGCAGTTTACCCCCTCCGGGGGGAAACAATGAGCAGTTCTTC
TRBJ1-5,NA,TRBV5-5,NA,CASSLGSRGDQPQHF,TGTGCCAGCAGCTTGGGGTCCCGGGGGGATCAGCCCCAGCATTTT
TRBJ1-5,few,TRBV6-5,TRBD1,CASSYSRGGNQPQHF,TGTGCCAGCAGTTACTCCAGGGGGGGCAATCAGCCCCAGCATTTT
TRBJ2-5,few,TRBV9,NA,CASSPEGIGGETQYF,TGTGCCAGCAGCCCCGAGGGGATAGGAGGGGAGACCCAGTACTTC
TRBJ2-5,NA,TRBV29-1,TRBD2,CSTPGGLAGGHQETQYF,TGCAGCACCCCGGGTGGACTAGCGGGGGGCCATCAAGAGACCCAGTACTTC
TRBJ1-4,few,TRBV18,TRBD1,CASSPIHRGQEKLFF,TGTGCCAGCTCACCAATTCACAGGGGCCAGGAAAAACTGTTTTTT
TRBJ2-6,NA,TRBV25-1,NA,CASSAKLDQGTGANVLTF,TGTGCCAGCAGTGCAAAACTTGACCAGGGGACTGGGGCCAACGTCCTGACTTTC
TRBJ1-3,few,TRBV7-2,NA,CASSLIPGNTIYF,TGTGCCAGCAGCTTGATACCAGGGAACACCATATATTTT
TRBJ2-2,NA,TRBV5-1,TRBD1,CASRSGQATGELFF,TGCGCCAGCAGGTCGGGACAGGCCACCGGGGAGCTGTTTTTT
TRBJ2-5,NA,TRBV7-9,NA,CASSLSDSPRDRYF,TGTGCCAGCAGCTTATCTGACAGTCCAAGAGACCGGTACTTC
TRBJ1-1,few,TRBV5-1,NA,CASSSGGTSLNTEAFF,TGCGCCAGCAGCTCTGGGGGCACCTCCCTGAACACTGAAGCTTTCTTT
TRBJ2-3,many,TRBV7-9,TRBD2,CASSPVGGTLTDTQYF,TGTGCCAGCAGCCCCGTCGGGGGGACTCTCACAGATACGCAGTATTTT
TRBJ2-7,many,TRBV27,NA,CASSPTGYEQYF,TGTGCCAGCAGTCCCACGGGGTACGAGCAGTACTTC
TRBJ1-4,NA,TRBV4-1,TRBD1,CASSPRDSNHNEKLFF,TGCGCCAGCAGCCCGAGGGACAGCAATCATAATGAAAAACTGTTTTTT
TRBJ2-6,many,TRBV6-2/TRBV6-3,NA,CAIGPWGANVLTF,TGTGCCATCGGGCCGTGGGGGGCCAACGTCCTGACTTTC
TRBJ2-5,few,TRBV5-8,NA,CASSPTVNQETQYF,TGTGCCAGCAGCCCGACAGTAAACCAAGAGACCCAGTACTTC
TRBJ1-6,few,TRBV5-1,NA,CASSLDWGFTSPLHF,TGCGCCAGCAGCTTGGACTGGGGTTTTACTTCACCCCTCCACTTT
TRBJ2-7,few,TRBV4-1,TRBD2,CASSQEGGFSSYEQYF,TGCGCCAGCAGCCAAGAGGGAGGGTTCAGCTCCTACGAGCAGTACTTC
TRBJ2-1,few,TRBV5-6,TRBD2,CASSPRAAGGYNEQFF,TGTGCCAGCAGCCCTCGGGCAGCGGGGGGCTACAATGAGCAGTTCTTC
TRBJ2-7,few,TRBV10-3,NA,CAISESRLAYEQYF,TGTGCCATCAGTGAGTCACGGCTAGCATACGAGCAGTACTTC
TRBJ1-5,few,TRBV4-1,NA,CASSQEGGWGTNQPQHF,TGCGCCAGCAGCCAAGAAGGTGGATGGGGGACCAATCAGCCCCAGCATTTT
TRBJ1-4,NA,TRBV12-3/TRBV12-4,NA,CASSLGARRELFF,TGTGCCAGCAGTTTAGGGGCTCGGCGAGAACTGTTTTTT
TRBJ2-3,few,TRBV7-2,TRBD2,CASSSTSGRADTQYF,TGTGCCAGCAGCTCGACTAGCGGGAGGGCAGATACGCAGTATTTT
TRBJ1-6,NA,TRBV20-1,NA,CSAATGKPYNSPLHF,TGCAGTGCTGCAACAGGGAAACCCTATAATTCACCCCTCCACTTT